This T cell receptor (beta chain) was sequenced in a study of shared clonotypes between healthy human individuals. Study results and limitations: Naive CD4 clonotypes overlapped across several donors at around 5%. The expectation was that sequencing depth would affect clonotype sharing among donors.

Germline loops: CDR1 SGHKS, CDR2 YYEKEE (reference sequence). The J segment lost 4 bases and the V segment lost 4 bases, leaving 6 bases of the junction unmatched. CDR3 length equals 14 residues. Authors' methods: ImmunoSEQ supplied junction-only sequences lacking quality scores, so filtering was different. Clones were read by immunoSEQ multiplex PCR, and TCRdb kept only the in-frame ones, dropping some. V and J calls and clone size are given by that table; D and trimming were obtained from the DNA. The sample has 2 million to 2.5 million clones, around 95% seen once. This clone was seen more than once but under ten times. Its cognate antigen is unknown.

The sequencing input was naive CD4+ T cells sorted from blood. As to subset: CD45RA+ positively selected. The TCR sequence derives from a man in his late teens or twenties in good health. The chain recombines TRBV5-5 with TRBJ2-7, with TRBD1 matching over 9 bases. The CDR3 DNA reads as TGTGCCAGCAGCACCGGACAGGGGAGGTACGAGCAGTACTTC. Translation: CASSTGQGRYEQYF.